Listed below are T cell receptor beta chains from one sample, sequenced in a study of blood T cell repertoires in COVID-19. Produced via immunoSEQ multiplex PCR; TCRdb's table is partial and in-frame only. The sample holds almost 200,000 clones, around 85% seen once. The sample was peripheral blood. The receptors were gathered from a man between 60 and 70 years old with COVID-19, enrolled during active disease. Each CDR3 is given with its conserved first and last residue. D genes are given only for firm matches.

j_call: TRBJ1-2; d_call: NA; v_call: TRBV1; cdr3_aa: CTSSQVGTDCGYTF
j_call: TRBJ1-1; d_call: NA; v_call: TRBV5-4; cdr3_aa: CASSLVRSFMNTEAFF
j_call: TRBJ1-3; d_call: NA; v_call: TRBV7-3; cdr3_aa: CASSAQQGPGNTIYF
j_call: TRBJ1-2; d_call: TRBD1; v_call: TRBV20-1; cdr3_aa: CSASKTGNYGYTF
j_call: TRBJ1-1; d_call: TRBD1; v_call: TRBV5-6; cdr3_aa: CASSFTGGSTEAFF
j_call: TRBJ2-7; d_call: NA; v_call: TRBV18; cdr3_aa: CASSPQTVYEQYF
j_call: TRBJ2-5; d_call: NA; v_call: TRBV5-1; cdr3_aa: CASSPGRRQETQYF
j_call: TRBJ1-2; d_call: TRBD1; v_call: TRBV2; cdr3_aa: CARTGTYGYTF
j_call: TRBJ1-5; d_call: NA; v_call: TRBV19; cdr3_aa: CASSLGASNQPQHF
j_call: TRBJ1-2; d_call: NA; v_call: TRBV28; cdr3_aa: CASSLGGPYGYTF
j_call: TRBJ1-2; d_call: TRBD1; v_call: TRBV5-5; cdr3_aa: CASSQGQDDYGYTF
j_call: TRBJ1-2; d_call: NA; v_call: TRBV7-9; cdr3_aa: CASSLRSFTGGYTF
j_call: TRBJ1-3; d_call: NA; v_call: TRBV19; cdr3_aa: CASSPRGIRSGNTIYF
j_call: TRBJ1-2; d_call: NA; v_call: TRBV6-6; cdr3_aa: CASSGGLTHYGYTF
j_call: TRBJ1-2; d_call: TRBD1; v_call: TRBV2; cdr3_aa: CASNSRDRGSGYTF
j_call: TRBJ1-2; d_call: TRBD1; v_call: TRBV27; cdr3_aa: CASSTGVLGGYTF
j_call: TRBJ2-5; d_call: TRBD2; v_call: TRBV28; cdr3_aa: CASSCTRQVCKGTSCETQYF
j_call: TRBJ2-2; d_call: TRBD1; v_call: TRBV6-4; cdr3_aa: CASSATGGSTGELFF
j_call: TRBJ1-4; d_call: TRBD1; v_call: TRBV11-3; cdr3_aa: CASSIQGANEKLFF
j_call: TRBJ1-1; d_call: NA; v_call: TRBV9; cdr3_aa: CASSVVGGDTEAFF
j_call: TRBJ1-6; d_call: NA; v_call: TRBV25-1; cdr3_aa: CASSGGGPSNSPLHF
j_call: TRBJ1-2; d_call: NA; v_call: TRBV7-3; cdr3_aa: CASSLGGSYGYTF
j_call: TRBJ2-4; d_call: NA; v_call: TRBV21-1; cdr3_aa: CASSKAEATPAKNIQYF
j_call: TRBJ2-3; d_call: NA; v_call: TRBV5-1; cdr3_aa: CASLRLPQGSGTDTQYF
j_call: TRBJ1-5; d_call: NA; v_call: TRBV27; cdr3_aa: CASSPPGGGNQPQHF
j_call: TRBJ2-7; d_call: NA; v_call: TRBV6-5; cdr3_aa: CATTGTPTYEQYF
j_call: TRBJ1-1; d_call: NA; v_call: TRBV7-9; cdr3_aa: CASSLRSSNTEAFF
j_call: TRBJ2-7; d_call: TRBD1; v_call: TRBV14; cdr3_aa: CASSRDRGTYEQYF
j_call: TRBJ2-2; d_call: TRBD1; v_call: TRBV18; cdr3_aa: CASSPRNRGANTGELFF
j_call: TRBJ2-3; d_call: NA; v_call: TRBV7-7; cdr3_aa: CASSLGQSRTDTQYF
j_call: TRBJ1-1; d_call: NA; v_call: TRBV5-1; cdr3_aa: CASRQETEAFF
j_call: TRBJ2-7; d_call: NA; v_call: TRBV7-2; cdr3_aa: CASSLTSYEQYF
j_call: TRBJ1-5; d_call: NA; v_call: TRBV7-6; cdr3_aa: CASSQTGNLDQPQHF
j_call: TRBJ1-6; d_call: NA; v_call: TRBV30; cdr3_aa: CAWSVYPGVNSPLHF
j_call: TRBJ2-7; d_call: TRBD1; v_call: TRBV9; cdr3_aa: CASSVAPDRGGYEQYF
j_call: TRBJ1-3; d_call: NA; v_call: TRBV9; cdr3_aa: CASSSLPGNTIYF
j_call: TRBJ1-4; d_call: NA; v_call: TRBV6-1; cdr3_aa: CASSEDRGSAEKLFF
j_call: TRBJ1-1; d_call: NA; v_call: TRBV7-9; cdr3_aa: CASSLVRRVPEAFF
j_call: TRBJ1-6; d_call: NA; v_call: TRBV27; cdr3_aa: CASSSGASYNSPLHF
j_call: TRBJ1-4; d_call: NA; v_call: TRBV5-4; cdr3_aa: CASSFGFGGGEKLFF